This T cell receptor (beta chain) is drawn from a study of cytomegalovirus exposure and HLA in healthy donors. The PCR was carried out with 60 Vbeta primers and 13 Jbeta primers. Profiling relied on immunoSEQ multiplex PCR, and the TCRdb table lists in-frame clones only, not all of them. The table lists more than 150,000 clones, around 76% of them singletons. The CDR3 is 17 residues long. V lost 4 bases to trimming and J lost 8 bases; unmatched junction nucleotides: 11. Germline V CDR1 and CDR2: MNHNS, SASEGT. The receptor comes from a man between 35 and 55 years old in good health and CMV-seronegative. The sample taken for sequencing was PBMCs. The V gene is TRBV6-1, the J gene TRBJ1-6; TRBD1 aligns across 10 bases. The CDR3 nucleotides are TGTGCCAGCAGTGGAGGCCGGGACAGGGGTCGATATTCACCCCTCCACTTT. Protein: CASSGGRDRGRYSPLHF.